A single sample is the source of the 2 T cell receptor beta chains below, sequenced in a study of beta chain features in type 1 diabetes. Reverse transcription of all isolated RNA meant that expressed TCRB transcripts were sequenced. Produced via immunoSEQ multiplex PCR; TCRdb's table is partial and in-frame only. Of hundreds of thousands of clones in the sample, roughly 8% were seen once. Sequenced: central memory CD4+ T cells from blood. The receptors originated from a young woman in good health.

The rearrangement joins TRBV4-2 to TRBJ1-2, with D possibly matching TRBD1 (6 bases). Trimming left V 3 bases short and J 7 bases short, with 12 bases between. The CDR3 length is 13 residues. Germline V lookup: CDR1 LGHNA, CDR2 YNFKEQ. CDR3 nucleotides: TGTGCCAGCAGCCAGGATAACAGGGCTGGCTACACCTTC. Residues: CASSQDNRAGYTF.

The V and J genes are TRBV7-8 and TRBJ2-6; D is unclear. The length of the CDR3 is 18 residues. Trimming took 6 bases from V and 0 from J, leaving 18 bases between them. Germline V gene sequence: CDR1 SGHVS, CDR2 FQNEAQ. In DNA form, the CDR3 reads TGTGCCAGCAGACGACGACAATCCGACCCCTCTGGGGCCAACGTCCTGACTTTC. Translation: CASRRRQSDPSGANVLTF.